This TCR beta chain was recovered during a study of T cell repertoires in cytomegalovirus infection. Study information: Both recently identified HLA-C-restricted and well-studied HLA-B-restricted CMV epitopes were used in the study. Public TCR beta signatures marked donors with CMV infection and the matching HLA.

Trimming left V 1 base short and J 2 bases short, with 17 bases between. This CDR3 spans 17 amino acids. The V gene's germline CDR1 is MGHRA and CDR2 YSYEKL. Comment on this clonotype: As yet, its antigen is unknown.

Study-wide results and limits: Summed public TCR beta family frequency identified CMV carriers bearing the relevant HLA.

TCRdb reprocessed the reads with MiXCR, giving one entry per CDR3 protein. The sample has about 700,000 distinct CDR3 sequences; 30% to 35% are singletons. The chain is built from TRBV4-1 and TRBJ1-2, with D perhaps matching TRBD1 (5 bases). The sequenced sample was cultured PBMCs, obtained from culture after CMV antigen stimulation. The clonotype was recovered from a human donor in good health (CMV status not recorded). Some clones in this sample may be carry-over from other donors' samples. This CDR3 reads CASSQVGRGAGNYGYTF. The CDR3 DNA is TGCGCCAGCAGCCAAGTGGGCCGGGGCGCAGGGAACTATGGCTACACCTTC.